Presented here are 23 T cell receptor beta chains from one specimen sequenced in a study of cytomegalovirus exposure and HLA in healthy donors. In the PCR, 60 Vbeta and 13 Jbeta primers were used. Sequencing used immunoSEQ multiplex PCR; TCRdb keeps in-frame clones, though not all of them. The data show over 100,000 clones, 65% to 80% seen once. The sequencing input was PBMCs. These receptors were obtained from a male donor in good health and CMV-seropositive.

The genes are TRBV27 and TRBJ2-1, with D possibly TRBD2 on 6 matching bases. Germline assignment: CDR1 MNHEY and CDR2 SMNVEV (reference sequence). This CDR3 is 15 amino acids long. Trimming removed 4 bases from V and 3 bases from J, with 13 bases in between. In DNA, the CDR3 is TGTGCCAGCAGTTCGGATAGCGGTTTCTACAATGAGCAGTTCTTC. Translation: CASSSDSGFYNEQFF.

This clone has only a few counts. The chain couples TRBV28 to TRBJ2-1, with 7 bases fitting TRBD2. V lost 6 bases to trimming and J lost 3 bases; unmatched junction nucleotides: 8. This CDR3 contains 15 residues. CDR1 and CDR2 from the germline V gene are MDHEN and SYDVKM. The CDR3 nucleotides are TGTGCCAGCAGGACCCCTAGCGGCCGCTACAATGAGCAGTTCTTC. Encoded protein: CASRTPSGRYNEQFF.

The rearrangement uses TRBV6-5 and TRBJ2-1; 11 positions agree with TRBD2. The CDR3 covers 16 residues. Germline CDR1 is MNHEY and CDR2 is SVGAGI. V trimming: 0 bases; J trimming: 8 bases; junction bases outside the gene matches: 6. Here the CDR3 reads CASSYSMLAGGYEQFF. The CDR3, as DNA: TGTGCCAGCAGTTACTCGATGCTAGCGGGGGGTTATGAGCAGTTCTTC.

The CDR3 region is CASSPPGPQGEQYF. The CDR3 region has the DNA TGTGCCAGCTCACCACCCGGCCCCCAGGGTGAGCAGTACTTC. The V gene is TRBV18, the J gene TRBJ2-7; TRBD1 is a possible D gene (5 bases). The CDR3 is 14 residues long. V was trimmed by 0 bases and J by 7 bases, leaving 13 bases between them. The germline V gene has CDR1 KGHSH and CDR2 LQKENI.

This chain joins TRBV18 and TRBJ2-5, with TRBD2 as a possible D gene (6 bases). Germline V gene data show CDR1 as KGHSH and CDR2 as LQKENI. The CDR3 consists of 12 residues. Trimming left V 6 bases short and J 5 bases short, with 10 bases between. The CDR3 loop is CASSSGRETQYF. The CDR3 DNA reads TGTGCCAGCTCCTCAGGGAGGGAGACCCAGTACTTC.

CDR3 sequence: CASSNRGAGELFF. In nucleotides, the CDR3 is TGTGCCAGCAGTAACAGGGGTGCCGGGGAGCTGTTTTTT. This chain joins TRBV6-6 and TRBJ2-2; TRBD1 aligns across 7 bases. CDR1 is MNHNY, CDR2 SVGAGI, per germline (reference sequence). The CDR3 spans 13 residues. Trimming removed 5 bases from V and 6 bases from J; junction bases left unmatched: 3.

This clone occurred a few times. The V gene is TRBV18, the J gene TRBJ2-7, with unresolved D. Per germline, CDR1 KGHSH and CDR2 LQKENI. Trimming took off 1 base at V and 1 base at J, with 8 bases between the two ends. This CDR3 is built from 14 residues. CDR3 bases: TGTGCCAGCTCACCACAGGCGGCTTCCTACGAGCAGTACTTC. This sequence encodes CASSPQAASYEQYF.

V and J are TRBV14 and TRBJ2-3; 15 bases are shared with TRBD2. Germline CDR1 and CDR2: SGHDN and FVKESK. The CDR3 has 19 amino acids. With 4 bases clipped from V and 2 bases from J, the junction kept 10 bases outside the gene matches. The DNA of the CDR3 is TGTGCCAGCAGCCCCTTCCGGACTAGCGGGAGGGCCGTCACAGATACGCAGTATTTT. Protein: CASSPFRTSGRAVTDTQYF.

This clone was observed a single time. This rearrangement joins TRBV6-1 to TRBJ2-2; 8 bases fit TRBD2. V shed 1 base, J shed 8 bases, and the junction held 6 bases outside the gene matches. Per germline, CDR1 MNHNS and CDR2 SASEGT. The CDR3 consists of 15 residues. As DNA, the CDR3 is TGTGCCAGCAGTGAAGGACTAGCGCGTGCAGGGGAGCTGTTTTTT. This translates into CASSEGLARAGELFF.

CDR3: CASRPTGTATYEQYF. The CDR3 coding sequence is TGTGCCAGCAGACCCACCGGGACAGCTACCTACGAGCAGTACTTC. The rearrangement joins TRBV6-5 to TRBJ2-7; 7 nucleotides line up with TRBD1. In germline, CDR1 is MNHEY, CDR2 SVGAGI. The CDR3 spans 15 residues. Germline trimming cut 6 bases from V and 2 bases from J; bases unmatched to any gene: 10.

V gene TRBV4-1 combines with J gene TRBJ2-1, with D maybe TRBD1 (6 bases). V was cut by 0 bases and J by 15 bases, with 12 bases left in between. Germline V CDR1 and CDR2: MGHRA, YSYEKL. The CDR3 runs 12 residues. The CDR3 spells CASSQDWDTMFF. The CDR3, as DNA: TGCGCCAGCAGCCAAGATTGGGACACTATGTTCTTC.

J is TRBJ1-4 and V is TRBV11-2; D gene unclear. CDR1 SGHAT and CDR2 FQNNGV come from the germline V gene. The CDR3 is 16 residues long. V was shortened by 4 bases and J by 0 bases, with 12 bases between the two germline ends. The CDR3 is CASSYTEGSTNEKLFF. In DNA form, the CDR3 reads TGTGCCAGCAGCTATACAGAGGGATCAACTAATGAAAAACTGTTTTTT.

This clone was recorded once. This chain connects TRBV27 to TRBJ2-7; 14 bases align to TRBD2. This CDR3 has 15 residues. Losses at the gene ends were 8 bases for V and 4 bases for J; bases not matched to a gene: 7. CDR1 and CDR2 (germline): MNHEY, SMNVEV (reference sequence). The CDR3 loop is CASQGLAGARYEQYF. The CDR3 bases are TGTGCCAGCCAGGGACTAGCGGGGGCTCGGTACGAGCAGTACTTC.

The chain uses TRBV5-5 and TRBJ2-3, with 7 bases identical to TRBD1. V trimming: 3 bases; J trimming: 8 bases; junction bases outside the gene matches: 6. CDR3 length: 13 residues. In germline, CDR1 is SGHKS, CDR2 YYEKEE (reference sequence). CDR3 nucleotide sequence: TGTGCCAGCAGCTCCGGGACAGCGTCTACGCAGTATTTT. This codes for CASSSGTASTQYF.

The J gene is TRBJ1-4, the V gene TRBV27; possibly TRBD1 for D (5 bases). Trimming took off 2 bases at V and 7 bases at J, with 11 bases between the two ends. The CDR3 consists of 14 residues. Germline V gene sequence: CDR1 MNHEY, CDR2 SMNVEV (reference sequence). The chain's CDR3 is CASSLNLGGEKLFF. CDR3 coding DNA: TGTGCCAGCAGTTTAAATTTGGGGGGTGAAAAACTGTTTTTT.

The rearrangement joins TRBV10-3 to TRBJ1-2; 8 bases match TRBD1. The germline CDR1 and CDR2 sequences are ENHRY and SYGVKD. V lost 2 bases, J lost 2 bases, and 4 bases stayed unmatched. The CDR3 consists of 15 residues. This CDR3 is CAISEETGDNYGYTF. The CDR3 bases are TGTGCCATCAGTGAGGAGACAGGGGACAACTATGGCTACACCTTC.

The chain combines TRBV5-1 with TRBJ2-7; 12 bases are a match to TRBD2. The ends lost 4 bases at V and 7 bases at J; junction bases unmatched: 12. Germline CDR1 reads SGHRS; CDR2 reads YFSETQ. CDR3 length: 16 amino acids. The CDR3 is CASSVLAGGASWEQYF. CDR3 nucleotide sequence: TGCGCCAGCAGCGTCCTAGCGGGAGGGGCTTCCTGGGAGCAGTACTTC.

The CDR3 is CASSFLQGTYGYTF. The CDR3 bases are TGTGCCAGCAGTTTTCTTCAGGGCACCTATGGCTACACCTTC. V gene TRBV28 combines with J gene TRBJ1-2; D might be TRBD1 (5 bases). The germline V gene has CDR1 MDHEN and CDR2 SYDVKM. The CDR3 extends over 14 amino acids. Deletions cut 3 bases from V and 4 bases from J, with 12 bases between.

The chain recombines TRBV4-1 with TRBJ2-2; D is perhaps TRBD1 (6 bases). The V gene lost 0 bases and the J gene lost 1 base, with 9 bases spanning the gap. Germline V CDR1 and CDR2: MGHRA, YSYEKL. The CDR3 covers 16 residues. CDR3 coding DNA: TGCGCCAGCAGCCAAGAGACAGGACGGAACACCGGGGAGCTGTTTTTT. This gives the protein CASSQETGRNTGELFF.

V and J are TRBV14 and TRBJ2-4; 7 nucleotides match TRBD1. Germline CDR1 SGHDN, CDR2 FVKESK. This CDR3 has 17 residues. Trimming at V came to 1 base and at J to 2 bases, leaving 8 bases not matched to a gene. The DNA for the CDR3 is TGTGCCAGCAGCCAAGTGGGGACAGATCTTACCAAAAACATTCAGTACTTC. Its protein product is CASSQVGTDLTKNIQYF. Full variable domain (rest looked up from reference TRBV14 and TRBJ2-4): EAGVTQFPSHSVIEKGQTVTLRCDPISGHDNLYWYRRVMGKEIKFLLHFVKESKQDESGMPNNRFLAERTGGTYSTLKVQPAELEDSGVYFCASSQVGTDLTKNIQYFGAGTRLSVL.

This chain joins TRBV6-1 and TRBJ1-2, with a weak D call TRBD1 (6 bases). Germline V gene sequence: CDR1 MNHNS, CDR2 SASEGT. The CDR3 loop spans 14 amino acids. V was trimmed by 6 bases and J by 3 bases, leaving 14 bases between them. CDR3 coding DNA: TGTGCCAGCAGGTCGGGGGGCACGGACTATGGCTACACCTTC. It yields the protein CASRSGGTDYGYTF.

A word on this clone: At one end, the junction sequence differs from germline, possibly due to a read error. This sequence joins TRBV6-6 and TRBJ2-6; 7 nucleotides line up with TRBD2. Germline CDR1 and CDR2: MNHNY and SVGAGI (reference sequence). This CDR3 is built from 16 residues. The CDR3 sequence: CASSERSGAGANGLTF. In DNA form, the CDR3 reads TGTGCCAGCAGCGAGCGCAGCGGGGCTGGGGCCAACGGCCTGACTTTC.

In this sample, this clone turned up a few times. The gene calls are TRBV7-9 and TRBJ2-7, with a weak D call TRBD2 (5 bases). CDR1 and CDR2 from the germline V gene are SEHNR and FQNEAQ (reference sequence). V lost 0 bases to trimming and J lost 4 bases, with 10 bases between them. The CDR3 consists of 14 residues. The CDR3 protein is CASSLAEREYEQYF. CDR3 sequence (DNA): TGTGCCAGCAGCTTAGCGGAGAGGGAGTACGAGCAGTACTTC. Variable domain in full (rest from reference TRBV7-9 and TRBJ2-7): DTGVSQNPRHKITKRGQNVTFRCDPISEHNRLYWYRQTLGQGPEFLTYFQNEAQLEKSRLLSDRFSAERPKGSFSTLEIQRTEQGDSAMYLCASSLAEREYEQYFGPGTRLTVT.